The text below deals with one TCR beta chain. The sample is drawn from a study of Ad26.COV2.S vaccination and SARS-CoV-2 variants. About the research overall: COV1001, an Ad26.COV2.S trial, supplied this vaccine-arm donor. Recipients of Ad26.COV2.S got it intramuscularly, once or twice 56 days apart.

Some clones are missing from TCRdb's copy, which holds only in-frame ones; the method was immunoSEQ multiplex PCR. The table lists approximately 300,000 clones, over 80% of them singletons. This sample's treatment: some 19 received Ad26.COV2.S at low or high dose, single or two shots; five or six received placebo; per-sample allocation not given. Samples analyzed were those drawn on day 63 after the first vaccine or placebo injection. The CDR3 consists of 13 residues. Germline V gene lookup returns CDR1 SGHKS and CDR2 YYEKEE (reference sequence). Trimming pared 3 bases from V and 2 bases from J, leaving 9 bases between.

The TCR comes from a person between 18 and 60 years old who received the Ad26.COV2.S COVID-19 vaccine or a placebo. This sequence joins TRBV5-5 and TRBJ2-7; D not resolved. The sequencing here drew on peripheral blood, taken in a trial of Ad26.COV2.S vaccine versus placebo. The CDR3 DNA follows: TGTGCCAGCAGCTCGGGCCGGACCTACGAGCAGTACTTC. Protein product: CASSSGRTYEQYF.